These T cell receptor beta chains were read from a single sample in a study of CD8 T cells in Susac syndrome. TCRdb itself ran the immunoSEQ multiplex PCR reads through MiXCR, one entry per CDR3 protein. The sample yields approximately 80,000 distinct CDR3 sequences, about 91% seen once. The sample taken for sequencing was CD8+ T cells from PBMCs. Receptors were obtained from a human donor with multiple sclerosis. Both conserved end residues are part of each CDR3. D genes are given only for firm matches. A clone size is listed for some rows: how often the clone was seen (once, few, many), or a class if it is expanded.

v_gene	d_gene	len	j_gene	abundance	CDR3nt	CDR3aa
TRBV24-1	.	14	TRBJ2-3	.	TGTGCCACCAGTGATTTACGCAGCACAGATACGCAGTATTTT	CATSDLRSTDTQYF
TRBV19	TRBD2	14	TRBJ2-3	once	TGTGCCAGTAGTATAGCCGGGGGGGTGGATACGCAGTATTTT	CASSIAGGVDTQYF
TRBV19	TRBD1	16	TRBJ1-1	.	TGTGCCAGTAGTATAGTATGGCGACAGGGCGAGACCGAAGCTTTCTTT	CASSIVWRQGETEAFF
TRBV7-8	.	13	TRBJ1-1	.	TGTGCCAGCAGCTACCACCTGAACACTGAAGCTTTCTTT	CASSYHLNTEAFF
TRBV2	.	16	TRBJ2-7	.	TGTGCCACCATCCAAATCAAGAAGGGGTTCTCCTACGAGCAGTACTTC	CATIQIKKGFSYEQYF
TRBV9	TRBD2	14	TRBJ2-5	.	TGTGCCAGCAGCGTAGGGCGGGAGGGGGAGACCCAGTACTTC	CASSVGREGETQYF
TRBV3-1	TRBD2	15	TRBJ2-3	.	TGTGCCAGCAGCCACCGGGGGGTTTCCACAGATACGCAGTATTTT	CASSHRGVSTDTQYF
TRBV27	TRBD2	14	TRBJ2-1	.	TGTGCCAGCAGCCCCCAGCTAGCGGGTCCATTAGGGATCTTC	CASSPQLAGPLGIF
TRBV11-2	.	17	TRBJ2-3	.	TGTGCCAGCAGCTTAGATCAGTGGACACTTAGCACAGATACGCAGTATTTT	CASSLDQWTLSTDTQYF
TRBV20-1	.	14	TRBJ1-4	.	TGCAGTGCTAGAGGAGGGAGTCATGGAGAAAAACTGTTTTTT	CSARGGSHGEKLFF
TRBV4-3	.	14	TRBJ2-1	.	TGCGCCAGCAGCCACCGGTCTTCCAACAATGAGCAGTTCTTC	CASSHRSSNNEQFF
TRBV28	TRBD2	19	TRBJ2-1	once	TGTGCCAGCAGTTTAGCCCTTGAGACTAGCGGGAGCTCCTACAATGAGCAGTTCTTC	CASSLALETSGSSYNEQFF
TRBV6-1	.	13	TRBJ2-1	few	TGTGCCAGCAGCCCGTTGGCAATCAATGAGCAGTTCTTC	CASSPLAINEQFF
TRBV7-8	.	14	TRBJ2-5	.	TGTGCCAGCAGCTCAGGGGGGGGCCAGGAGACCCAGTACTTC	CASSSGGGQETQYF
TRBV27	TRBD2	16	TRBJ2-1	.	TGTGCCAGCAGTTTATCCCTACTAGCGGGAGGCAATGAGCAGTTCTTC	CASSLSLLAGGNEQFF
TRBV27	.	13	TRBJ1-2	once	TGTGCCAGCAGTTTAATAGGGCATGGGGGCTACACCTTC	CASSLIGHGGYTF
TRBV20-1	TRBD2	16	TRBJ2-1	.	TGCAGTGCTAGATCGAGTAAGACTAGCGGGAGGGGTGAGCAGTTCTTC	CSARSSKTSGRGEQFF
TRBV5-1	.	14	TRBJ2-5	.	TGCGCCAGCAGCCATGACTCCCTCGGGGAGACCCAGTACTTC	CASSHDSLGETQYF
TRBV12-5	.	13	TRBJ2-3	.	TGTGCTAGTGGTCCCCAGGGCCCAGATACGCAGTATTTT	CASGPQGPDTQYF
TRBV9	TRBD1	14	TRBJ2-5	once	TGTGCCAGCAGCGCCCCGGGACAGGGGGAGACCCAGTACTTC	CASSAPGQGETQYF
TRBV28	.	15	TRBJ1-1	.	TGTGCCAGCAGTTTAAAATGGTGGAGGACAGTTGAAGCTTTCTTT	CASSLKWWRTVEAFF
TRBV19	.	14	TRBJ2-7	.	TGTGCCAGTTCTTGGACCTCCCTTTTAGGCGAGCAGTACTTC	CASSWTSLLGEQYF
TRBV6-2/TRBV6-3	.	13	TRBJ2-2	.	TGTGCCAGCAGTAGCGTCTTCACCGGGGAGCTGTTTTTT	CASSSVFTGELFF
TRBV7-9	.	16	TRBJ1-2	.	TGTGCCAGCAGCTCACAGCTCAAAGACGGAAACTATGGCTACACCTTC	CASSSQLKDGNYGYTF
TRBV20-1	.	14	TRBJ1-2	.	TGCAGTGCTAGAGCTCCGACAGTGGGGAATGGCTACACCTTC	CSARAPTVGNGYTF
TRBV15	.	16	TRBJ1-1	once	TGTGCCACCAGCAGAGATAGGACACAGAGGAGGACTGAAGCTTTCTTT	CATSRDRTQRRTEAFF
TRBV12-3/TRBV12-4	TRBD1	13	TRBJ2-5	.	TGTGCCACGTCAGGGGGACAGGTGGGGACCCAGTACTTC	CATSGGQVGTQYF
TRBV5-1	.	17	TRBJ2-7	.	TGCGCCAGCAGCTTGAAGCCTACCGGGACTGGGCGGTACGAGCAGTACTTC	CASSLKPTGTGRYEQYF
TRBV7-9	.	14	TRBJ1-1	.	TGTGCCAGCAGCTTAGATGGGGGAGATACTGAAGCTTTCTTT	CASSLDGGDTEAFF
TRBV2	.	19	TRBJ2-5	.	TGTGCCATCACGCAGGTGGACCGGGATCCCCGGAGGTCCCAAGAGACCCAGTACTTC	CAITQVDRDPRRSQETQYF
TRBV4-1	.	13	TRBJ2-7	.	TGCGCCAGCAGCGGGGGAGACTCCTACGAGCAGTACTTC	CASSGGDSYEQYF